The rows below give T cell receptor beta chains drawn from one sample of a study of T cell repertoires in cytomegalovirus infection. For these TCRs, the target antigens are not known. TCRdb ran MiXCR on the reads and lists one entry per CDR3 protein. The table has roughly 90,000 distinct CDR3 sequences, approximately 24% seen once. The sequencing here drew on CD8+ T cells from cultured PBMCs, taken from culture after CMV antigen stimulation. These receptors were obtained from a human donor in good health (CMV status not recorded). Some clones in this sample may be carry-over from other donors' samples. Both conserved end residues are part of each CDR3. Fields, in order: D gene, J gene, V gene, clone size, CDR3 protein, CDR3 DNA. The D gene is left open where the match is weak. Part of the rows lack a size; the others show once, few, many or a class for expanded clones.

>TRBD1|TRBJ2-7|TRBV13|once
CASSALGQGEYEQYF
TGTGCCAGCAGCGCGCTGGGACAGGGTGAGTACGAGCAGTACTTC
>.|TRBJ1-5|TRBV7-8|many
CASHLASRGSNQPQHF
TGTGCCAGCCACCTGGCTAGCAGGGGTAGCAATCAGCCCCAGCATTTT
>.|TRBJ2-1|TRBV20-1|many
CSARDPYNEQFF
TGCAGTGCTAGAGACCCCTACAATGAGCAGTTCTTC
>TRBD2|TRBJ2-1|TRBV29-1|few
CSVEVPGLAALNEQFF
TGCAGCGTTGAAGTCCCGGGACTAGCGGCTCTCAATGAGCAGTTCTTC
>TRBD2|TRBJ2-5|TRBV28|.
CASSLIAGGRQTQYF
TGTGCCAGCAGTTTAATAGCGGGGGGTCGCCAGACCCAGTACTTC
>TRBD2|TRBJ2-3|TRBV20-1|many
CSARERGGLRLADTQYF
TGCAGTGCTAGAGAGCGGGGGGGCCTCCGACTGGCCGATACGCAGTATTTT
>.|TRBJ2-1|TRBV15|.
CATRSTVTYNEQFF
TGTGCCACCAGGTCGACAGTAACCTACAATGAGCAGTTCTTC
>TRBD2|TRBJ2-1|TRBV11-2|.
CASSFPSGSSYNEQFF
TGTGCCAGCAGCTTCCCTAGCGGAAGCTCCTACAATGAGCAGTTCTTC
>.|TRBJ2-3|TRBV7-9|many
CASSLPSTDTQYF
TGTGCCAGCAGCTTACCCAGCACAGATACGCAGTATTTT
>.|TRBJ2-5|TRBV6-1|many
CASSGIEGLRYF
TGTGCCAGCAGTGGCATTGAGGGCCTGCGGTACTTC
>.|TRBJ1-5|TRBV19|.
CASSMTWWPQHF
TGTGCCAGTAGTATGACCTGGTGGCCCCAGCATTTT
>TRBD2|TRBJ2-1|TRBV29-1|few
CSVAPGRADEQFF
TGCAGCGTTGCCCCCGGGAGGGCCGATGAGCAGTTCTTC
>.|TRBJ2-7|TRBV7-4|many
CASSLVGILGSGYEQYF
TGTGCCAGCAGCTTAGTAGGCATATTGGGCAGTGGGTACGAGCAGTACTTC
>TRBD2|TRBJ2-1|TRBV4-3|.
CASSQSSGPSDEQFF
TGCGCCAGCAGCCAATCTAGCGGCCCCAGCGATGAGCAGTTCTTC
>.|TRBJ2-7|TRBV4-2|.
CVSSQGYQSSYEQYF
TGTGTCAGCAGCCAAGGGTATCAATCCTCCTACGAGCAGTACTTC
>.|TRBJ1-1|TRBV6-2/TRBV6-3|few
CASSKRDRSEAFF
TGTGCCAGCAGTAAACGGGACCGTAGTGAAGCTTTCTTT
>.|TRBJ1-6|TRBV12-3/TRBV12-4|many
CASSLRGRNNSPLHF
TGTGCCAGCAGTCTCCGGGGACGGAATAATTCACCCCTCCACTTT
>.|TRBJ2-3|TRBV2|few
CASSERLVSLVTISTDTQYF
TGTGCCAGCAGTGAACGCCTTGTTTCTCTTGTTACTATTAGCACAGATACGCAGTATTTT
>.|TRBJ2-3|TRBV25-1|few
CASSGGRLVADTQYF
TGTGCCAGCAGTGGGGGGCGATTAGTCGCGGATACGCAGTATTTT
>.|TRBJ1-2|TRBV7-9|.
CASSIGNQGYTF
TGTGCCAGCAGCATTGGTAACCAGGGCTACACCTTC
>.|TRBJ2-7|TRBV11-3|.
CASSPSGSEQYF
TGTGCCAGCAGCCCCTCTGGTTCCGAGCAGTACTTC
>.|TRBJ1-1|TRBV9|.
CASSLTGTGEAFF
TGTGCCAGCAGCTTAACCGGGACTGGTGAAGCTTTCTTT
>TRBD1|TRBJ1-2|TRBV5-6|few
CASSPGTVGGYTF
TGTGCCAGCAGCCCGGGGACAGTTGGTGGCTACACCTTC
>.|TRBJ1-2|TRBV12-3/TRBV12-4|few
CASTLGRYGYTF
TGTGCCAGCACCCTAGGACGCTATGGCTACACCTTC
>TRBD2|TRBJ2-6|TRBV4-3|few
CASSLGLAGVSGANVLTF
TGCGCCAGCAGCCTGGGACTAGCGGGAGTATCTGGGGCCAACGTCCTGACTTTC
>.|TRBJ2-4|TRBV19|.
CASSIDGASRGNIQYF
TGTGCCAGTAGTATAGATGGGGCCTCTCGCGGAAACATTCAGTACTTC
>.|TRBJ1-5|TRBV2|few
CASTSILNQPQHF
TGTGCCAGCACCAGCATCCTCAATCAGCCCCAGCATTTT
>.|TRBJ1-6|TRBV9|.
CASSVRTGPKSPLHF
TGTGCCAGCAGCGTAAGGACGGGACCTAAGTCACCCCTCCACTTT
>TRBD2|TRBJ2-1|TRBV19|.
CASSPPGTSGSYNEQFF
TGTGCCAGTAGCCCTCCCGGGACTAGCGGTTCTTACAATGAGCAGTTCTTC
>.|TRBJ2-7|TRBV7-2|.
CASSLGATYEQYF
TGTGCCAGCAGCTTAGGGGCTACCTACGAGCAGTACTTC
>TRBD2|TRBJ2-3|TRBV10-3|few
CAISEEAGGTDTQYF
TGTGCCATCAGTGAGGAAGCGGGGGGCACAGATACGCAGTATTTT
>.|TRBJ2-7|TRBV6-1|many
CASNEGLRSYEQYF
TGTGCCAGCAACGAGGGCTTGAGATCCTACGAGCAGTACTTC
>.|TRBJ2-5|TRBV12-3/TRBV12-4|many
CASSLGPSGYQYF
TGTGCCAGCAGTTTAGGGCCCTCCGGTTACCAGTACTTC
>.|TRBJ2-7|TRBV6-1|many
CASSVEAFGEQYF
TGTGCCAGCAGCGTCGAGGCCTTCGGAGAGCAGTACTTC
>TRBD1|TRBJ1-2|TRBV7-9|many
CASSPSRTGGFNYGYTF
TGTGCCAGCAGCCCGAGCCGGACAGGGGGTTTCAACTATGGCTACACCTTC
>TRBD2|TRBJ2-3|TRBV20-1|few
CSARLAGGPDTQYF
TGCAGTGCTAGGCTAGCGGGAGGGCCGGATACGCAGTATTTT
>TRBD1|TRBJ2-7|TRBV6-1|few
CASSDGTGLSEQYF
TGTGCCAGCAGTGACGGGACAGGGCTATCCGAGCAGTACTTC
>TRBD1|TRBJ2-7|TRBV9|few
CASSAAAGTVLYEQYF
TGTGCCAGCAGCGCCGCGGCCGGGACAGTTCTCTACGAGCAGTACTTC
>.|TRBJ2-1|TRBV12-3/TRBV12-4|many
CASSTQGGAANEQFF
TGTGCCAGCAGCACCCAGGGGGGGGCCGCCAATGAGCAGTTCTTC
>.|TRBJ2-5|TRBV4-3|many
CASSSRARETQYF
TGCGCCAGCAGCTCACGTGCTCGGGAGACCCAGTACTTC
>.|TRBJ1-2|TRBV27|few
CASSLTSQPRDYGYTF
TGTGCCAGCAGTTTAACTTCACAGCCGCGTGACTATGGCTACACCTTC